One sample yielded the 12 T cell receptor beta chains listed below, sequenced in a study of circulating and synovial CD4+ cells in juvenile arthritis. Sequencing was performed with immunoSEQ multiplex PCR; in TCRdb, only in-frame clones are kept and a portion is missing. The data show just over 35,000 clones, 94% seen once. Sequencing was done on a sample of CD4+ T cells from blood. The receptors were sampled from a human donor with juvenile idiopathic arthritis.

This chain joins TRBV7-8 and TRBJ1-5; the match to TRBD1 covers 9 bases. The CDR3 totals 20 residues. J lost 2 bases, V lost 2 bases, and 16 bases had no gene match. Germline CDR1 reads SGHVS; CDR2 reads FQNEAQ. For the CDR3, the DNA is TGTGCCAGCAGCTTATGGGTAGTGGGACAGGGAAGGGAAGGCAATCAGCCCCAGCATTTT. It translates to CASSLWVVGQGREGNQPQHF.

Of note for this clone: The sample has other DNA sequences that encode this CDR3 too. The chain is built from TRBV5-1 and TRBJ2-5; 7 bases align to TRBD1. J gave up 5 bases and V 3 bases, and 22 bases lay outside the gene matches. The CDR3 is made up of 19 amino acids. Germline CDR1 and CDR2: SGHRS and YFSETQ. The CDR3 nucleotides read TGCGCCAGCAGCTACCCGCCGGACAGGTCAGGGATGGGAACGGAGACCCAGTACTTC. As protein: CASSYPPDRSGMGTETQYF.

The chain uses TRBV5-1 and TRBJ2-2; D is unclear. The CDR3 contains 15 residues. V was pared by 1 base and J by 3 bases, with 10 bases between. The germline V gene encodes CDR1 SGHRS and CDR2 YFSETQ. CDR3 sequence: CASSLHRADTGELFF. For the CDR3, the DNA is TGCGCCAGCAGCTTGCACCGCGCGGACACCGGGGAGCTGTTTTTT.

This clone was recorded once. The chain combines TRBV2 with TRBJ1-5; 9 nucleotides align to TRBD1. From germline, CDR1 is SNHLY and CDR2 FYNNEI. The CDR3 contains 16 residues. J gave up 7 bases and V 2 bases, and 9 bases lay outside the gene matches. The chain's CDR3 is CASSEKGQGMAQPQHF. Here the CDR3 DNA reads TGTGCCAGCAGTGAAAAGGGACAGGGAATGGCGCAGCCCCAGCATTTT.

The chain links TRBV9 to TRBJ1-1; TRBD1 matches at 8 bases. The V gene's germline CDR1 is SGDLS and CDR2 YYNGEE. The CDR3 loop spans 16 amino acids. V was pared by 2 bases and J by 0 bases, with 6 bases of the junction left unmatched. The CDR3 loop reads CASSVGAGGLNTEAFF. The DNA of the CDR3 is TGTGCCAGCAGCGTGGGGGCAGGGGGCTTGAACACTGAAGCTTTCTTT.

The V and J genes are TRBV19 and TRBJ1-5; no reliable D call. This CDR3 comprises 15 residues. The ends were cut back, 6 bases at V and 4 bases at J, with 16 bases in the middle. Germline CDR1 is LNHDA and CDR2 is SQIVND (reference sequence). CDR3 nucleotides: TGTGCCAGTAGCGTCGGAAGCCCGAGGAATCAGCCCCAGCATTTT. Translation: CASSVGSPRNQPQHF.

The genes are TRBV6-6 and TRBJ2-5; 7 nucleotides agree with TRBD1. Germline V CDR1 and CDR2: MNHNY, SVGAGI (reference sequence). V dropped 4 bases and J dropped 3; count of bases not matched to a gene: 2. The CDR3 sequence is 13 residues long. CDR3: CASSWDSEETQYF. For the CDR3, the DNA is TGTGCCAGCAGTTGGGACAGTGAAGAGACCCAGTACTTC.

The V gene is TRBV27, the J gene TRBJ1-1, with unresolved D. The CDR3 sequence is 18 residues long. Germline CDR1 reads MNHEY; CDR2 reads SMNVEV (reference sequence). V was shortened by 6 bases and J by 0 bases, with 23 bases between the two germline ends. As DNA, the CDR3 is TGTGCCAGCAGACCCTCGAGGGCCAAGACCTTAGTGAACACTGAAGCTTTCTTT. Its protein is CASRPSRAKTLVNTEAFF.

A single count supports this clone. The V call is TRBV18, the J call TRBJ2-1, with 12 bases that match TRBD2. The CDR3 extends over 17 amino acids. V was pared by 2 bases and J by 8 bases, with 10 bases of the junction left unmatched. CDR1 KGHSH and CDR2 LQKENI come from the germline V gene. The CDR3: CASSPYPGLAGSYEQFF. The CDR3 DNA reads as TGTGCCAGCTCACCATACCCGGGACTAGCGGGTTCTTATGAGCAGTTCTTC.

The genes are TRBV6-1 and TRBJ2-5; the match to TRBD1 covers 7 bases. The DNA end favors TRBJ2-7, so the J call may be wrong. The CDR3 is 15 amino acids. Germline V gene sequence: CDR1 MNHNS, CDR2 SASEGT. The CDR3 spells CASSEAGTAAYEQYF. CDR3 in DNA: TGTGCCAGCAGTGAAGCCGGGACAGCGGCCTACGAGCAGTACTTC.

J is TRBJ1-4 and V is TRBV27; the match to TRBD1 covers 10 bases. Losses at the gene ends were 3 bases for V and 8 bases for J; bases not matched to a gene: 3. CDR3 length equals 14 residues. Germline-derived CDR1 and CDR2 are MNHEY and SMNVEV (reference sequence). CDR3 protein: CASSFGTGVEKLFF. The CDR3, as DNA: TGTGCCAGCAGTTTCGGGACAGGGGTAGAAAAACTGTTTTTT.

CDR3 residues: CASSAGTVNSPLHF. CDR3 nucleotide sequence: TGTGCCAGCAGCGCGGGAACCGTGAATTCACCCCTCCACTTT. The chain employs TRBV7-3 and TRBJ1-6; D ambiguous. Trimming cost V 5 bases and J 7 bases, with 12 bases left between them. Germline CDR1 and CDR2: SGHTA and FQGTGA. The CDR3 spans 14 residues.